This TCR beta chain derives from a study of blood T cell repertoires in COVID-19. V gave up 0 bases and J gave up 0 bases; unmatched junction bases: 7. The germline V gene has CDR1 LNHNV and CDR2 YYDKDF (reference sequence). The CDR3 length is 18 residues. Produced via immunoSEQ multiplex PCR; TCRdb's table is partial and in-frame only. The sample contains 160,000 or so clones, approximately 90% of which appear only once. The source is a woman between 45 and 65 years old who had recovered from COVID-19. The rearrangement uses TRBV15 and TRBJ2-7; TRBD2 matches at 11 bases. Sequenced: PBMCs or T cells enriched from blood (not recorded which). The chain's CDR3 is CATSRDSRTSGRSYEQYF. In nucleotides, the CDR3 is TGTGCCACCAGCAGAGATTCACGGACTAGCGGGCGCTCCTACGAGCAGTACTTC.